These T cell receptor beta chains were read from a single sample in a study of T cells after yellow fever vaccination. TCRdb reprocessed the 5' RACE reads with MiXCR, giving one entry per CDR3 protein. The sample has more than 50,000 distinct CDR3 sequences, approximately 5.5% seen once. This specimen was PBMCs, either bulk or a sorted T-cell subset (CD4+, CD8+, memory, or dextramer-sorted; not recorded which), taken on the day of the yellow fever booster vaccination. Receptors were obtained from a man in his late teens or twenties who received the YFV17D yellow fever vaccine. CDR3s include the opening cysteine and the closing phenylalanine or tryptophan. D genes are given only for firm matches. Size values are once, few and many counts, or a class for expanded clones, and some rows have none.

d_call j_call v_call clone_size cdr3_nt cdr3_aa
- TRBJ1-1 TRBV12-3/TRBV12-4 many TGTGCCAGCACTCCCCCCGCAGGGGCTGGGAATGAAGCTTTCTTT CASTPPAGAGNEAFF
TRBD1 TRBJ1-5 TRBV28 - TGTGCCAGCAGGGTCGGGGACAGGGGGCATCAGCCCCAGCATTTT CASRVGDRGHQPQHF
- TRBJ1-1 TRBV12-3/TRBV12-4 - TGTGCCAGCAGTTTTCGAGAGAACACTGAAGCTTTCTTT CASSFRENTEAFF
- TRBJ1-1 TRBV7-9 many TGTGCCAGCAGCTTAGTGTCCGGGCGGCAAGCTTTCTTT CASSLVSGRQAFF
- TRBJ1-2 TRBV6-2/TRBV6-3 many TGTGCCAGCAGCATCGGTTTTTTTTATGGCTACACCTTC CASSIGFFYGYTF
TRBD1 TRBJ1-1 TRBV7-6 many TGTGCCAGCAGCTCCCTACAGGGGATTGGGCCTGAAGCTTTCTTT CASSSLQGIGPEAFF
TRBD1 TRBJ2-3 TRBV11-2 - TGTGCCAGCAGCCCTATGACAGGGACAGATACGCAGTATTTT CASSPMTGTDTQYF
- TRBJ2-2 TRBV19 - TGTGCCAGTAGGCAGTTCAGGGGCTTAGACGGGGAGCTGTTTTTT CASRQFRGLDGELFF
- TRBJ1-1 TRBV11-1 many TGTGCCAGCAGCTTCGGGACGGCGAACACTGAAGCTTTCTTT CASSFGTANTEAFF
TRBD2 TRBJ2-1 TRBV10-3 few TGTGCCACAGCGGGACTAGCGGTTTACAATGAGCAGTTCTTC CATAGLAVYNEQFF
- TRBJ1-2 TRBV3-1 few TGTGCCAGCAGCCAAGCCGGGCCGGGGGGCTACACCTTC CASSQAGPGGYTF
- TRBJ1-2 TRBV7-8 - TGTGCCAGCAGCTTAGCGGTCGGGGATGGCTACACCTTC CASSLAVGDGYTF
- TRBJ2-6 TRBV5-1 many TGCGCCAGCAGCTTCACGGGGCCTGGGGCCAACGTCCTGACTTTC CASSFTGPGANVLTF
TRBD2 TRBJ2-2 TRBV7-9 - TGTGCCAGCAGCCCGCCCGGCGGGGGTATCGGGGAGCTGTTTTTT CASSPPGGGIGELFF
- TRBJ2-5 TRBV3-1 - TGTGCCAGCGCAGAGGGGGGGGAAGAGACCCAGTACTTC CASAEGGEETQYF
TRBD1 TRBJ1-5 TRBV6-5 many TGTGCCAGCAGGGGACAGGGGTTCGATCAGCCCCAGCATTTT CASRGQGFDQPQHF
- TRBJ2-3 TRBV5-1 many TGCGCCAGCAGCTTGCGGGAGTTGAGGACAGATACGCAGTATTTT CASSLRELRTDTQYF
- TRBJ1-2 TRBV27 - TGTGCCAGCAGTCACCGACAGGAACTCTATGGCTACACCTTC CASSHRQELYGYTF
- TRBJ2-5 TRBV27 many TGTGCCAGCAGTTTTTCTAACCAAGAGACCCAGTACTTC CASSFSNQETQYF
TRBD2 TRBJ2-2 TRBV5-1 few TGCGCCAGCAGCGGGTACTCAGCGGGGGCCGGGGAGCTGTTTTTT CASSGYSAGAGELFF
- TRBJ1-3 TRBV12-3/TRBV12-4 many TGTGCCAGCCGAAGAGGGGGAACTGGAAACACCATATATTTT CASRRGGTGNTIYF
- TRBJ2-3 TRBV25-1 many TGTGCCAGCAGTGAACTGGGCCAAACAGATACGCAGTATTTT CASSELGQTDTQYF
- TRBJ2-7 TRBV12-5 many TGTGCTAGTGGTTTGGCCCTGCTAGCGAACGAGCAGTACTTC CASGLALLANEQYF
- TRBJ2-1 TRBV6-5 - TGTGCCAGCACGGACACATACAATGAGCAGTTCTTC CASTDTYNEQFF
- TRBJ2-1 TRBV5-4 few TGTGCCAGCAGCTCCCTTGTGTGGGCTGAGCAGTTCTTC CASSSLVWAEQFF
TRBD2 TRBJ2-2 TRBV20-1 - TGCAGTGCCCCCGAGGCTAGCGGGGGAACCGGGGAGCTGTTTTTT CSAPEASGGTGELFF
- TRBJ1-4 TRBV5-1 many TGCGCCAGCAGCTTGGTCACGATATCACAAATTGGAAAACTGTTTTTT CASSLVTISQIGKLFF
TRBD1 TRBJ2-7 TRBV6-2/TRBV6-3 - TGTGCCAGCAGAGACAGGGGCGAGCAGTACTTC CASRDRGEQYF
TRBD1 TRBJ1-5 TRBV4-1 few TGCGCCAGCTCCCTGACACAGGGGGCCGGTCAGCCCCAGCATTTT CASSLTQGAGQPQHF
TRBD2 TRBJ2-1 TRBV4-3 many TGCGCCAGCAGCCAGGAAGGACTAGATTACAATGAGCAGTTCTTC CASSQEGLDYNEQFF
TRBD1 TRBJ2-2 TRBV9 many TGTGCCAGCAGCCCCAGGGGGAGCACGAACACCGGGGAGCTGTTTTTT CASSPRGSTNTGELFF
TRBD2 TRBJ2-5 TRBV7-9 many TGTGCCAGCAGCTTAGCGCCGGGACTAGCGGGGCAAGAGACCCAGTACTTC CASSLAPGLAGQETQYF
TRBD2 TRBJ2-1 TRBV5-1 few TGCGCCAGCAGCTTGGTCCTACTAGCGGGGGGGCCGAATGCATACAATGAGCAGTTCTTC CASSLVLLAGGPNAYNEQFF
TRBD1 TRBJ2-1 TRBV28 - TGTGCCAGCACCCGCCAGGGGGCGCCTAATGAGCAGTTCTTC CASTRQGAPNEQFF
- TRBJ1-1 TRBV7-2 few TGTGCCAGCAGCCCATCCAGGGGGAACACTGAAGCTTTCTTT CASSPSRGNTEAFF
- TRBJ2-3 TRBV7-9 many TGTGCCAGCAGCTTATTGTCCGGGGTTACGCAGTATTTT CASSLLSGVTQYF
- TRBJ2-2 TRBV29-1 many TGCAGCGTTGTCAGTGCGAACACCGGGGAGCTGTTTTTT CSVVSANTGELFF
- TRBJ1-1 TRBV20-1 - TGCAGTGCCCGGCTAGGGTTGGGCACTGAAGCTTTCTTT CSARLGLGTEAFF
TRBD1 TRBJ1-3 TRBV27 many TGTGCCAGCAGTTACAGGGGACTTTCTGGAAACACCATATATTTT CASSYRGLSGNTIYF
TRBD1 TRBJ2-7 TRBV10-2 large TGCGCCAGCATGACAGGGCACTCCTACGAGCAGTACTTC CASMTGHSYEQYF
TRBD1 TRBJ2-7 TRBV4-1 many TGCGCCAGCAGCCAACGACAGGGAGCCTACGAGCAGTACTTC CASSQRQGAYEQYF